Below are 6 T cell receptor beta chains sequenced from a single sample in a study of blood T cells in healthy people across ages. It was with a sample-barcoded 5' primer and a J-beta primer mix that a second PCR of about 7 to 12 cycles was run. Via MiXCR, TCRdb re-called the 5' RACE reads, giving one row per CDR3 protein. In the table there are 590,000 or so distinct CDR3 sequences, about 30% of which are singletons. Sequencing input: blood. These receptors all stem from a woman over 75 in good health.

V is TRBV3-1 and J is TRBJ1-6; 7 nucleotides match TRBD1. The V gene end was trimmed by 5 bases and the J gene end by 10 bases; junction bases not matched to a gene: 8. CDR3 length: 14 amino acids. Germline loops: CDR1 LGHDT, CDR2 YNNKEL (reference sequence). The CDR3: CASSYTGVSSPLHF. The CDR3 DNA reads TGTGCCAGCAGCTATACAGGGGTAAGCTCACCCCTCCACTTT.

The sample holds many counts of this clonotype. The CDR3 protein is CASSTGRSNSPLHF. The CDR3 region has the DNA TGTGCCAGCAGCACCGGACGGTCGAATTCACCCCTCCACTTT. This chain connects TRBV2 to TRBJ1-6; D is undetermined. V was cut by 6 bases and J by 7 bases, with 13 bases left in between. The germline V gene encodes CDR1 SNHLY and CDR2 FYNNEI. CDR3 length equals 14 residues.

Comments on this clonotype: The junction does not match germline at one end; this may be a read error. The CDR3 sequence is CASSSGLAGGSTDTQYF. CDR3 bases: TGCGCCAGCAGCTCGGGACTAGCGGGGGGAAGCACAGATACGCAGTATTTT. V and J are TRBV7-2 and TRBJ2-3; the match to TRBD2 covers 15 bases. The CDR3 spans 17 residues. Germline values: CDR1 SGHTA, CDR2 FQGNSA. Using reference TRBV7-2 and TRBJ2-3 for the parts outside the CDR3, the full variable domain is GAGVSQSPSNKVTEKGKDVELRCDPISGHTALYWYRQSLGQGLEFLIYFQGNSAPDKSGLPSDRFSAERTGGSVSTLTIQRTQQEDSAVYLCASSSGLAGGSTDTQYFGPGTRLTVL.

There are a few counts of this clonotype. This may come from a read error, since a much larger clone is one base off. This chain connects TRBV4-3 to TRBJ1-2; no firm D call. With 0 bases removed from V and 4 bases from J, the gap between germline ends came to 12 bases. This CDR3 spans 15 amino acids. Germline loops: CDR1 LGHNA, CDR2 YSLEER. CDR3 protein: CASSQERTAGYGYTF. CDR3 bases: TGCGCCAGCAGCCAAGAACGGACGGCCGGCTATGGCTACACCTTC.

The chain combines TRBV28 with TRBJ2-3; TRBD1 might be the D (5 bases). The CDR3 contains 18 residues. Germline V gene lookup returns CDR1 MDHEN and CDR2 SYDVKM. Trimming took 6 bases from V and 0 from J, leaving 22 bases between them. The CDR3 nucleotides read TGTGCCAGCAGCATATTGGGAACAGGCACCTCTAGCACAGATACGCAGTATTTT. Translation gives CASSILGTGTSSTDTQYF.

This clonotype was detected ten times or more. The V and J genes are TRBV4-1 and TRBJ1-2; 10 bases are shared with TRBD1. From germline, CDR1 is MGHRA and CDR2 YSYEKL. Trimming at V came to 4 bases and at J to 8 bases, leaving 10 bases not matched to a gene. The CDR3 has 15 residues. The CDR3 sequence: CASSPRQGAHWGYTF. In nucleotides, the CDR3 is TGCGCCAGCAGCCCCCGACAGGGGGCCCACTGGGGCTACACCTTC.